This TCR beta chain was sequenced in a study of blood T cell repertoires in COVID-19. Overall study: Whether acute or convalescent, the COVID-19 samples came from the United States, Italy and Spain. PBMCs, B-cell-depleted T cells, or T cells provided the cDNA or gDNA that made up the material.

The CDR3 covers 15 residues. V lost 3 bases, J lost 2 bases, and 11 bases lay in between. CDR1 and CDR2 from the germline V gene are LNHDA and SQIVND (reference sequence). Methods used by the authors: Estimated nucleated cell counts came from reference gene primer amplification. The repertoire was sequenced with immunoSEQ multiplex PCR; TCRdb's copy has only in-frame clones and lacks some. Clone size and the V and J calls come from that table; the DNA yielded D and trimming. The sample holds 250,000 to 350,000 clones, 89% seen once. This receptor was identified in a woman aged 55-69 years with acute or convalescent COVID-19. Sample: peripheral blood. V is TRBV19 and J is TRBJ1-5; possible D gene TRBD1, 5 bases. CDR3 bases: TGTGCCAGTAGTATCACGGGGGACGGCAATCAGCCCCAGCATTTT. Protein: CASSITGDGNQPQHF.